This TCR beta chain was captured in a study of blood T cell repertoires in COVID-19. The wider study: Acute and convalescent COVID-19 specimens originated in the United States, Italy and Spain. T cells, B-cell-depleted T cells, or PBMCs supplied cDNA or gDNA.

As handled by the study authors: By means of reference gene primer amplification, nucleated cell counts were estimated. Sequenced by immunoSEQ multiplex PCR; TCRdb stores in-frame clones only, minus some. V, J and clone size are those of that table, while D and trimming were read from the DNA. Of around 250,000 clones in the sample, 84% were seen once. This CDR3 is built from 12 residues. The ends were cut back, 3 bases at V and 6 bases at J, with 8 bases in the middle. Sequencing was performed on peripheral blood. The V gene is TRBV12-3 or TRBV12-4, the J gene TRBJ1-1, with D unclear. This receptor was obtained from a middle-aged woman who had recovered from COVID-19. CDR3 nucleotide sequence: TGTGCCAGCAGTTTCGGAGCCGCTGAAGCTTTCTTT. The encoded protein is CASSFGAAEAFF.